Listed below are T cell receptor beta chains from one sample, sequenced in a study of CD8 T cells in ankylosing spondylitis. TCRdb reanalysed the 5' RACE reads using MiXCR and keeps one entry per CDR3 protein. The sample has about 250,000 distinct CDR3 sequences, over 9.5% seen once. Sequencing was performed on blood, either unsorted or a sorted T cell fraction (not recorded which). These receptors came from a male donor with ankylosing spondylitis or in good health (not recorded which). The CDR3 runs from the conserved cysteine through the conserved F or W. Fields, in order: D gene, clone size, V gene, J gene, CDR3 DNA, CDR3 protein. The D gene is left open where the match is weak. Size tells how often a clone was seen (once, few, many) or the class of an expanded clone, and some rows leave it out.

d_call: NA; clone_size: many; v_call: TRBV7-9; j_call: TRBJ1-2; cdr3_nt: TGTGCCAGCACCACCCTAATGGGACCGACAAACTATGGCTACACCTTC; cdr3_aa: CASTTLMGPTNYGYTF
d_call: NA; clone_size: few; v_call: TRBV3-1; j_call: TRBJ1-1; cdr3_nt: TGTGCCAGCAGCCAAGGGACGAGCACTGAAGCTTTCTTT; cdr3_aa: CASSQGTSTEAFF
d_call: TRBD2; clone_size: many; v_call: TRBV29-1; j_call: TRBJ2-3; cdr3_nt: TGCAGCGTGGGCCGGGAGGGAGATACGCAGTATTTT; cdr3_aa: CSVGREGDTQYF
d_call: NA; clone_size: few; v_call: TRBV2; j_call: TRBJ2-7; cdr3_nt: TGTGTCGAAATAGGGGAGTCCTACGAGCAGTACTTC; cdr3_aa: CVEIGESYEQYF
d_call: NA; clone_size: many; v_call: TRBV29-1; j_call: TRBJ1-1; cdr3_nt: TGCAGCGGGGGGGTGGGACAAGGGAACACTGAAGCTTTCTTT; cdr3_aa: CSGGVGQGNTEAFF
d_call: NA; clone_size: many; v_call: TRBV9; j_call: TRBJ2-7; cdr3_nt: TGTGCCAGCAGCGCCCTGACAGGCTACGAGCAGTACTTC; cdr3_aa: CASSALTGYEQYF
d_call: TRBD2; clone_size: many; v_call: TRBV9; j_call: TRBJ2-1; cdr3_nt: TGTGCCAGCAGCGGCCGACTAGCGGGGAATGAGCAGTTCTTC; cdr3_aa: CASSGRLAGNEQFF
d_call: NA; clone_size: NA; v_call: TRBV30; j_call: TRBJ2-1; cdr3_nt: TGTGCCTGGACTTCTTTCCGGGGGGCCTCCTACAATGAGCAGTTCTTC; cdr3_aa: CAWTSFRGASYNEQFF
d_call: NA; clone_size: many; v_call: TRBV20-1; j_call: TRBJ2-1; cdr3_nt: TGCAGTGCACCAAATTGGAGAGACTCCTACAATGAGCAGTTCTTC; cdr3_aa: CSAPNWRDSYNEQFF
d_call: NA; clone_size: few; v_call: TRBV4-1; j_call: TRBJ1-2; cdr3_nt: TGCGCCAGCAGCCCCCTGGGACCGGGCTATGGCTACACCTTC; cdr3_aa: CASSPLGPGYGYTF
d_call: NA; clone_size: many; v_call: TRBV30; j_call: TRBJ2-3; cdr3_nt: TGTGCCTGGAGACGAGCAGATACGCAGTATTTT; cdr3_aa: CAWRRADTQYF
d_call: TRBD1; clone_size: many; v_call: TRBV5-1; j_call: TRBJ2-4; cdr3_nt: TGCGCCAGCAGCTTGTTCCCGGACAGGTTTGAAATTCAGTACTTC; cdr3_aa: CASSLFPDRFEIQYF
d_call: NA; clone_size: many; v_call: TRBV20-1; j_call: TRBJ1-4; cdr3_nt: TGCAGTGCGGCAGACTTCCCTAGAGGGGGGGGCAAGCTGTTTTTT; cdr3_aa: CSAADFPRGGGKLFF
d_call: TRBD2; clone_size: many; v_call: TRBV5-1; j_call: TRBJ2-1; cdr3_nt: TGCGCCAGCAGCTTTTTAGCGGGGGCCCTCGCCGAACGGTTCTTC; cdr3_aa: CASSFLAGALAERFF
d_call: NA; clone_size: many; v_call: TRBV6-5; j_call: TRBJ2-4; cdr3_nt: TGTGCCAGCAGTTACTCGGAATCAGCCAAAAACATTCAGTACTTC; cdr3_aa: CASSYSESAKNIQYF
d_call: NA; clone_size: few; v_call: TRBV12-3/TRBV12-4; j_call: TRBJ1-1; cdr3_nt: TGTGCCAGCAGTCCGAGAGTTGAGGGGGTAGGTGAAGCTTTCTTT; cdr3_aa: CASSPRVEGVGEAFF
d_call: TRBD1; clone_size: once; v_call: TRBV7-9; j_call: TRBJ1-2; cdr3_nt: TGTGCCAGCAGCTTCGACAGGGAAGGTGTGGGTGGCTACACCTTC; cdr3_aa: CASSFDREGVGGYTF
d_call: NA; clone_size: many; v_call: TRBV19; j_call: TRBJ1-1; cdr3_nt: TGTGCCAGTAGTATAGTTCCCCCTGGGGATACAAGGAATATTGAAGCTTTCTTT; cdr3_aa: CASSIVPPGDTRNIEAFF
d_call: TRBD2; clone_size: many; v_call: TRBV5-1; j_call: TRBJ2-7; cdr3_nt: TGCGCCAGCACCCGACACGAGGGACTAGCGGGGGACGAGCAGTACTTC; cdr3_aa: CASTRHEGLAGDEQYF
d_call: NA; clone_size: NA; v_call: TRBV4-1; j_call: TRBJ1-2; cdr3_nt: TGCGCCAGCAGCCAAGATACGGTCATGGCGGGATATGGCTACACCTTC; cdr3_aa: CASSQDTVMAGYGYTF
d_call: NA; clone_size: many; v_call: TRBV12-3/TRBV12-4; j_call: TRBJ2-7; cdr3_nt: TGTGCCAGCAGTTTATCAGGGAGGGAGCAGTACTTC; cdr3_aa: CASSLSGREQYF
d_call: NA; clone_size: NA; v_call: TRBV7-9; j_call: TRBJ2-7; cdr3_nt: TGTGCCAGCAGCGCTCGGGACTCCAACTACGAGCAGTACTTC; cdr3_aa: CASSARDSNYEQYF
d_call: NA; clone_size: many; v_call: TRBV21-1; j_call: TRBJ1-5; cdr3_nt: TGTGCCAGCAGAGGACAGGTTGGGCAGCCCCAGCATTTT; cdr3_aa: CASRGQVGQPQHF
d_call: NA; clone_size: few; v_call: TRBV7-2; j_call: TRBJ2-7; cdr3_nt: TGTGCCAGCAGCTCCGACCTATCCTCCTACGAGCAGTACTTC; cdr3_aa: CASSSDLSSYEQYF
d_call: TRBD2; clone_size: NA; v_call: TRBV6-1; j_call: TRBJ2-1; cdr3_nt: TGTGCCAGCAGTGAACTAGCGGGAGGGAAGAATGAGCAGTTCTTC; cdr3_aa: CASSELAGGKNEQFF
d_call: NA; clone_size: many; v_call: TRBV3-1; j_call: TRBJ1-1; cdr3_nt: TGTGCCAGCAGCCAAGGGGGAGGACTAGGAGGCACTGAAGCTTTCTTT; cdr3_aa: CASSQGGGLGGTEAFF
d_call: NA; clone_size: many; v_call: TRBV5-1; j_call: TRBJ2-2; cdr3_nt: TGCGCCAGCAGCCCGATATCTCATACCGGGGAGCTGTTTTTT; cdr3_aa: CASSPISHTGELFF
d_call: TRBD2; clone_size: many; v_call: TRBV12-3/TRBV12-4; j_call: TRBJ2-3; cdr3_nt: TGTGCCAGCAGTCCCCCGGGACTAGCGGGAGTGGGGGCAGATACGCAGTATTTT; cdr3_aa: CASSPPGLAGVGADTQYF
d_call: NA; clone_size: NA; v_call: TRBV11-3; j_call: TRBJ2-3; cdr3_nt: TGTGCCAGCAGCTTAGTCGACGGTACGCAGTATTTT; cdr3_aa: CASSLVDGTQYF
d_call: TRBD2; clone_size: many; v_call: TRBV6-1; j_call: TRBJ2-1; cdr3_nt: TGTGCCAGCAGACTAGCGGGCCTATACAATGAGCAGTTCTTC; cdr3_aa: CASRLAGLYNEQFF
d_call: TRBD1; clone_size: many; v_call: TRBV29-1; j_call: TRBJ2-7; cdr3_nt: TGCAGCGTTGATGCGACAGGGAACGAGCAGTACTTC; cdr3_aa: CSVDATGNEQYF
d_call: NA; clone_size: NA; v_call: TRBV7-9; j_call: TRBJ2-3; cdr3_nt: TGTGCCAGCAGCTTAGACGGAGCAGATACGCAGTATTTT; cdr3_aa: CASSLDGADTQYF
d_call: TRBD1; clone_size: NA; v_call: TRBV15; j_call: TRBJ2-3; cdr3_nt: TGTGCCACCAGCAGAGATGGGACAGGGGGTAATACGCAGTATTTT; cdr3_aa: CATSRDGTGGNTQYF
d_call: NA; clone_size: NA; v_call: TRBV6-2/TRBV6-3; j_call: TRBJ1-6; cdr3_nt: TGTGCCAGCAGCGACGGTTCACCCCTCCACTTT; cdr3_aa: CASSDGSPLHF
d_call: TRBD1; clone_size: many; v_call: TRBV3-1; j_call: TRBJ1-1; cdr3_nt: TGTGCCAGCAGCTACGGACAGGGCGGGACTGAAGCTTTCTTT; cdr3_aa: CASSYGQGGTEAFF
d_call: NA; clone_size: many; v_call: TRBV30; j_call: TRBJ1-6; cdr3_nt: TGTGCCTGGAGTCCTGGGGGTGTTTCACCCCTCCACTTT; cdr3_aa: CAWSPGGVSPLHF
d_call: NA; clone_size: many; v_call: TRBV30; j_call: TRBJ2-7; cdr3_nt: TGTGCCTGGAGGGGTCCTTCCGGACGTCCCTACGAGCAGTACTTC; cdr3_aa: CAWRGPSGRPYEQYF
d_call: TRBD1; clone_size: NA; v_call: TRBV18; j_call: TRBJ1-1; cdr3_nt: TGTGCCAGCTCACCACCCCCCAGGGGGGGCGTTGAAGCTTTCTTT; cdr3_aa: CASSPPPRGGVEAFF
d_call: NA; clone_size: many; v_call: TRBV12-3/TRBV12-4; j_call: TRBJ2-7; cdr3_nt: TGTGCCAGCAGTTTCAGGGGCGTCTCCTACGAGCAGTACTTC; cdr3_aa: CASSFRGVSYEQYF
d_call: NA; clone_size: NA; v_call: TRBV13; j_call: TRBJ1-4; cdr3_nt: TGTGCCAGCAGCTCAACTCCAGGGGTGGGGGAAAAACTGTTTTTT; cdr3_aa: CASSSTPGVGEKLFF
d_call: TRBD2; clone_size: NA; v_call: TRBV30; j_call: TRBJ2-1; cdr3_nt: TGTGCCTGGAACGTAGCGGGAGCGGAAAATGAGCAGTTCTTC; cdr3_aa: CAWNVAGAENEQFF
d_call: TRBD2; clone_size: NA; v_call: TRBV27; j_call: TRBJ2-1; cdr3_nt: TGTGCCAGCAGGCGGGGTGGCGGGGGAGCCATATCGGGCAATGAGCAGTTCTTC; cdr3_aa: CASRRGGGGAISGNEQFF
d_call: TRBD1; clone_size: many; v_call: TRBV19; j_call: TRBJ2-7; cdr3_nt: TGTGCCAGTAGTATGCGTTACAGGGGGGACTACGAGCAGTACTTC; cdr3_aa: CASSMRYRGDYEQYF
d_call: NA; clone_size: few; v_call: TRBV16; j_call: TRBJ2-7; cdr3_nt: TGTGCCAGCAGCCAAATTCAGCCAGGGCACGAGCAGTACTTC; cdr3_aa: CASSQIQPGHEQYF
d_call: TRBD1; clone_size: NA; v_call: TRBV7-2; j_call: TRBJ2-7; cdr3_nt: TGTGCCAGCAGCGGCCGGGACAGGGGGACCTACGAGCAGTACTTC; cdr3_aa: CASSGRDRGTYEQYF
d_call: NA; clone_size: many; v_call: TRBV20-1; j_call: TRBJ1-2; cdr3_nt: TGCAGTGCTAGAGATGAGAGGGCAATAACTTATGGCTACACCTTC; cdr3_aa: CSARDERAITYGYTF
d_call: NA; clone_size: many; v_call: TRBV27; j_call: TRBJ1-2; cdr3_nt: TGTGCCAGCAGTCCAACGGTTTTAAGAGTTGGGGGCTATGGCTACACCTTC; cdr3_aa: CASSPTVLRVGGYGYTF